This T cell receptor beta chain was recorded in a study of blood T cell repertoires in COVID-19. CDR1 and CDR2 from the germline V gene are DFQATT and SNEGSKA (reference sequence). The CDR3 consists of 11 residues. Trimming shortened V by 5 bases and J by 2 bases, and 5 bases separated the two germline ends. The method was immunoSEQ multiplex PCR; TCRdb's version includes in-frame clones alone and lacks a portion of them. In the table there are under 300,000 clones, 70% to 90% of which are singletons. The gene calls are TRBV20-1 and TRBJ2-3; D is unresolved. This clonotype was sampled from a woman aged 70-85 years with acute or convalescent COVID-19. The sample comprised peripheral blood. The CDR3, as DNA: TGCAGTGCTGAGTTCACAGATACGCAGTATTTT. Translation: CSAEFTDTQYF.